This T cell receptor beta chain was retrieved from a study of shared clonotypes between healthy human individuals. Germline trimming cut 4 bases from V and 14 bases from J; bases unmatched to any gene: 11. Germline V CDR1 and CDR2: SGHRS, YFSETQ. The CDR3 has 14 residues. The method was immunoSEQ multiplex PCR; TCRdb's version includes in-frame clones alone and lacks a portion of them. The table lists approximately 1,500,000 clones, approximately 97% of them singletons. The chain has TRBV5-1 and TRBJ1-4; 10 nucleotides line up with TRBD1. Sequencing used naive CD4+ T cells sorted from blood. Subset given: CD45RA+ positively selected. This sequence was found in a man aged 25-45 years in good health. The CDR3 reads CASSPRQGASSLFF. CDR3 DNA sequence: TGCGCCAGCAGCCCCCGACAGGGGGCCTCTTCCCTGTTTTTT.